The 6 T cell receptor beta chains below come from one sample, sequenced in a study of regulatory T cells in long-lasting Graves disease. Time point denoted: newly diagnosed GD, antithyroid drugs for less than 3 months. After RNA was extracted from PBMCs, the TCR library was made from it. Investigators prepared the TCR beta libraries by applying iRepertoire HTBI primers and Arm-PCR of CDR3 regions. TCRdb reanalysed the multiplex PCR reads using MiXCR and keeps one entry per CDR3 protein. This sample has about 440,000 distinct CDR3 sequences, with just under 15% found just once. This same sample was also part of a study on T cells in Graves' hyperthyroidism and ophthalmopathy.

The source was peripheral blood mononuclear cells (PBMCs), collected at new diagnosis, from a patient treated with antithyroid drugs. These receptors originate from a young woman with Graves disease.

This clonotype was recorded many times. V usage is TRBV30 and J usage is TRBJ2-1; D might be TRBD2 (7 bases). Trimming removed 8 bases from V and 4 bases from J, with 21 bases in between. From germline, CDR1 is GTSNPN and CDR2 SVGIG (reference sequence). The CDR3 extends over 15 amino acids. CDR3 bases: TGTGCCCCTAGGGGGGGCGGGAGACGGTACAATGAGCAGTTCTTC. It codes for CAPRGGGRRYNEQFF.

This rearrangement joins TRBV11-2 to TRBJ2-7; a possible D gene is TRBD2 (7 bases). The CDR3 runs to 16 residues. Germline assignment: CDR1 SGHAT and CDR2 FQNNGV. V lost 2 bases to trimming and J lost 7 bases, with 21 bases between them. The CDR3 DNA reads as TGTGCCAGCAGCTTATACAGGGACTATACTCCGGGGGAGCAGTACTTC. Its translation is CASSLYRDYTPGEQYF. The full variable domain, completed using reference TRBV11-2 and TRBJ2-7, is EAGVAQSPRYKIIEKRQSVAFWCNPISGHATLYWYQQILGQGPKLLIQFQNNGVVDDSQLPKDRFSAERLKGVDSTLKIQPAKLEDSAVYLCASSLYRDYTPGEQYFGPGTRLTVT.

This chain uses TRBV2 with TRBJ2-2; possibly TRBD1 or TRBD2 for D (5 bases each). CDR3 length: 18 amino acids. V lost 2 bases, J lost 0 bases, and 16 bases lay in between. Germline V gene sequence: CDR1 SNHLY, CDR2 FYNNEI. CDR3 region: CASSETRLGTTNTGELFF. The CDR3 DNA sequence: TGTGCCAGCAGTGAAACCCGACTCGGGACGACGAACACCGGGGAGCTGTTTTTT.

This clonotype was recorded at least ten times. Written as DNA, the CDR3 is TGCGCCAGCAGCCAAGGGGACAGGACCTACGAGCAGTACTTC. It encodes CASSQGDRTYEQYF. V is TRBV4-1 and J is TRBJ2-7, with TRBD1 matching over 8 bases. CDR1 and CDR2 from the germline V gene are MGHRA and YSYEKL. CDR3 length: 14 residues. J gave up 2 bases and V 1 base, and 1 base lay outside the gene matches.

The sample holds a few counts of this clonotype. The chain carries TRBV9 and TRBJ2-2; perhaps TRBD1 as D (5 bases). This CDR3 spans 16 amino acids. The V gene's germline CDR1 is SGDLS and CDR2 YYNGEE. Trimming removed 3 bases from V and 0 bases from J, with 12 bases in between. Written as DNA, the CDR3 is TGTGCCAGCAGCGCAGAGGACACAGCGAACACCGGGGAGCTGTTTTTT. Amino acid sequence: CASSAEDTANTGELFF.

V is TRBV27 and J is TRBJ1-5; D may be TRBD1 (6 bases). V lost 10 bases and J lost 4, with 17 bases in between. Germline values: CDR1 MNHEY, CDR2 SMNVEV (reference sequence). There are 14 residues in the CDR3. The DNA for the CDR3 is TGTGCCAACAGCCAGGACAGAGTTAATCAGCCCCAGCATTTT. Its translation is CANSQDRVNQPQHF.